This T cell receptor beta chain was captured in a study of control samples from healthy donors and cancer patients. TCRdb's table, derived via immunoSEQ multiplex PCR, lists solely in-frame clones and lacks some. This table holds 150,000 to 200,000 clones, around 94% found once. Germline V CDR1 and CDR2: SNHLY, FYNNEI. The CDR3 extends over 14 amino acids. J was trimmed by 3 bases and V by 6 bases; bases with no gene match: 4. Sample: blood. The TCR was taken from a man aged 25-45 years in good health. The chain recombines TRBV2 with TRBJ2-1; 8 nucleotides align to TRBD1. In DNA, the CDR3 is TGTGCCAGCAGCGGGACAGGTGGCTACAATGAGCAGTTCTTC. This gives the protein CASSGTGGYNEQFF.